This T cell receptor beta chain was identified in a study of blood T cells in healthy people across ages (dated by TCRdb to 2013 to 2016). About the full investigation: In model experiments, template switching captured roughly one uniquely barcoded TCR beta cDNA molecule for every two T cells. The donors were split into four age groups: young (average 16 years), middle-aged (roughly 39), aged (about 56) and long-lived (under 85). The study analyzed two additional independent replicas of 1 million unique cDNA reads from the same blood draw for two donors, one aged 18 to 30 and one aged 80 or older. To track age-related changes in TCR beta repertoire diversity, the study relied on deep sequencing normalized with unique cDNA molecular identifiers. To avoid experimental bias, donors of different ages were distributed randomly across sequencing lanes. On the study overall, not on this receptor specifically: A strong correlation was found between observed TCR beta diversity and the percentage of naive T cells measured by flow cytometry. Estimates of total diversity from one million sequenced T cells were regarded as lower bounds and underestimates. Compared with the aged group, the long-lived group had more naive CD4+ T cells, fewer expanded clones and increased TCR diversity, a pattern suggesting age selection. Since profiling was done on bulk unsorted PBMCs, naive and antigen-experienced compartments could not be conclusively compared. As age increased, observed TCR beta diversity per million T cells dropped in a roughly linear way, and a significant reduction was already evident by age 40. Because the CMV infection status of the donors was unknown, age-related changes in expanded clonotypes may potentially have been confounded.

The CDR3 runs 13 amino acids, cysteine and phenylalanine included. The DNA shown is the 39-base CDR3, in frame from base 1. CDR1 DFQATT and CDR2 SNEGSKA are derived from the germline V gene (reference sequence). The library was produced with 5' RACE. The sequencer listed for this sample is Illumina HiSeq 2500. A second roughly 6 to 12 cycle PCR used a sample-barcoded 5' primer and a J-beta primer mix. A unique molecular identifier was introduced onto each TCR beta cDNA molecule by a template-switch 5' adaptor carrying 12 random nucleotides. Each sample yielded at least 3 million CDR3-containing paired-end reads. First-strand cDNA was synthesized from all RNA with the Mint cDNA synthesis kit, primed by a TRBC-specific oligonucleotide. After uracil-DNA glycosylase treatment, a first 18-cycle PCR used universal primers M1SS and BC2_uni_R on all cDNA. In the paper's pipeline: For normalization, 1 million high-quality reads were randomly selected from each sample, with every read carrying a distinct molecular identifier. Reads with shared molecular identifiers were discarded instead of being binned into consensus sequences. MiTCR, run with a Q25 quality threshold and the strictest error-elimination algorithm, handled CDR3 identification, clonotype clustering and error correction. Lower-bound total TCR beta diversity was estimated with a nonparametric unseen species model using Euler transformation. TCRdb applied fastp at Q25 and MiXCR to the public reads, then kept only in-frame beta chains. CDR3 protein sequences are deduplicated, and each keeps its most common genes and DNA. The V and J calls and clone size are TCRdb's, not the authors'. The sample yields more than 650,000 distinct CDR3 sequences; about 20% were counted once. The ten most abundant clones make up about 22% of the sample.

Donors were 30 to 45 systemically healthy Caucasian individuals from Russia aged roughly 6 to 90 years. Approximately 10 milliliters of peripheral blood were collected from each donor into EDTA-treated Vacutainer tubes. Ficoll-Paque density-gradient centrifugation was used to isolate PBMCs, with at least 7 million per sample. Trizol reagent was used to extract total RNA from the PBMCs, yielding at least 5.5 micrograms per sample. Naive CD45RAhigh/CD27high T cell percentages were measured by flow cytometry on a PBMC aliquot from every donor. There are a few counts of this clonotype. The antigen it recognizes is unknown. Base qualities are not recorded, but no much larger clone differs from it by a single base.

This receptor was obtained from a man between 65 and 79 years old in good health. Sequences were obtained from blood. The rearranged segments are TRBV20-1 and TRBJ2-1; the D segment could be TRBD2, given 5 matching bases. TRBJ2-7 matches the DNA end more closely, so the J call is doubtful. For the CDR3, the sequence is CSAIRDTHYEQYF. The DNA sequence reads TGCAGTGCTATCCGGGATACTCACTACGAGCAGTACTTC.